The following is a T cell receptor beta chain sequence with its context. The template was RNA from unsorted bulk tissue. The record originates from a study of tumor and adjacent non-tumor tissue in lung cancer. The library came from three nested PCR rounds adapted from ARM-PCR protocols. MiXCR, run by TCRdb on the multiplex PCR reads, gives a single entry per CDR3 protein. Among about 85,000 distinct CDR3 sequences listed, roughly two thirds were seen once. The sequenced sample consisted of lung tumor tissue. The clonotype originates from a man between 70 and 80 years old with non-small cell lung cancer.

As DNA, the CDR3 is TGTGCCAGCAGTACGTCAGACAGGGACGGCGAGCAGTACTTC. It is translated as CASSTSDRDGEQYF. The J gene is TRBJ2-7, the V gene TRBV12-3 or TRBV12-4; 7 bases agree with TRBD1. The CDR3 is 14 amino acids. V lost 5 bases and J lost 6; bases outside the gene matches: 10.